Listed below are T cell receptor beta chains from one sample, sequenced in a study of blood T cells in healthy people across ages. TCRdb re-derived calls from the 5' RACE reads in MiXCR, one entry per CDR3 protein. Of hundreds of thousands of distinct CDR3 sequences listed, 20% to 25% are singletons. The sequencing sample was made of blood. These receptors were obtained from a man in his 70s in good health. CDR3s include the opening cysteine and the closing phenylalanine or tryptophan. The D gene is left open where the match is weak. Rows give clone size only sometimes, using once, few, many, or a class for an expanded clone.

D: -; J: TRBJ2-2; size: many; V: TRBV9; CDR3: CASSDPGTGELFF; DNA: TGTGCCAGCAGTGACCCAGGGACCGGGGAGCTGTTTTTT
D: -; J: TRBJ2-5; size: few; V: TRBV25-1; CDR3: CASSIGVTQYF; DNA: TGTGCCAGCAGTATTGGCGTGACCCAGTACTTC
D: TRBD2; J: TRBJ2-1; size: many; V: TRBV20-1; CDR3: CSGPGTSGYNEQFF; DNA: TGCAGTGGGCCCGGGACTAGCGGATACAATGAGCAGTTCTTC
D: TRBD2; J: TRBJ2-1; size: -; V: TRBV20-1; CDR3: CSASLTSENHEQFF; DNA: TGCAGTGCTAGTTTGACTAGCGAGAACCATGAGCAGTTCTTC
D: -; J: TRBJ2-7; size: few; V: TRBV2; CDR3: CASKVDSPYEQYF; DNA: TGTGCCAGCAAGGTCGACAGTCCCTACGAGCAGTACTTC
D: -; J: TRBJ2-4; size: -; V: TRBV29-1; CDR3: CSAGAPSKNIQYF; DNA: TGCAGCGCCGGGGCTCCCTCCAAAAACATTCAGTACTTC
D: -; J: TRBJ2-7; size: many; V: TRBV30; CDR3: CAWSGFNSYEQYF; DNA: TGTGCCTGGAGCGGGTTCAACTCCTACGAGCAGTACTTC
D: -; J: TRBJ1-1; size: -; V: TRBV5-1; CDR3: CASFEGTNTEAFF; DNA: TGCGCCAGCTTTGAAGGAACGAACACTGAAGCTTTCTTT
D: -; J: TRBJ2-2; size: -; V: TRBV20-1; CDR3: CSARDGGDGELFF; DNA: TGCAGTGCTAGAGATGGGGGCGACGGGGAGCTGTTTTTT
D: -; J: TRBJ2-3; size: -; V: TRBV10-3; CDR3: CAITRDRSTDTQYF; DNA: TGTGCCATCACCAGGGACCGTAGCACAGATACGCAGTATTTT
D: -; J: TRBJ2-7; size: -; V: TRBV4-1; CDR3: CASSQEVASNEQYF; DNA: TGCGCCAGCAGCCAAGAGGTGGCTAGTAACGAGCAGTACTTC
D: TRBD1; J: TRBJ2-7; size: many; V: TRBV3-1; CDR3: CASSHGDRGEEQYF; DNA: TGTGCCAGCAGCCATGGGGACAGGGGAGAGGAACAGTACTTC
D: TRBD2; J: TRBJ2-5; size: few; V: TRBV7-2; CDR3: CASSSSGDVGTQYF; DNA: TGTGCCAGCAGCTCTAGCGGGGATGTGGGAACCCAGTACTTC
D: TRBD1; J: TRBJ2-7; size: -; V: TRBV5-1; CDR3: CASSRGQYEQYF; DNA: TGCGCCAGCAGCCGGGGACAGTACGAGCAGTACTTC
D: TRBD1; J: TRBJ2-5; size: -; V: TRBV12-3/TRBV12-4; CDR3: CASSPSQGAGETQYF; DNA: TGTGCCAGCAGTCCCTCACAGGGGGCAGGCGAGACCCAGTACTTC
D: -; J: TRBJ2-3; size: -; V: TRBV12-3/TRBV12-4; CDR3: CASSKLGSDAQYF; DNA: TGTGCCAGCAGCAAACTGGGTTCAGATGCGCAGTATTTT
D: TRBD2; J: TRBJ2-3; size: -; V: TRBV20-1; CDR3: CSARGGTSGTDTQYF; DNA: TGCAGTGCTAGAGGCGGGACTAGCGGAACAGATACGCAGTATTTT
D: -; J: TRBJ1-5; size: -; V: TRBV6-1; CDR3: CASTRGLNNQPQHF; DNA: TGTGCCAGCACCCGGGGGCTAAACAATCAGCCCCAGCATTTT
D: TRBD1; J: TRBJ2-7; size: -; V: TRBV20-1; CDR3: CSARDPGQGYEQYF; DNA: TGCAGTGCTAGAGATCCGGGACAGGGCTACGAGCAGTACTTC
D: -; J: TRBJ2-7; size: -; V: TRBV9; CDR3: CASSVKGQGEQYF; DNA: TGTGCCAGCAGCGTAAAGGGGCAGGGCGAGCAGTACTTC
D: -; J: TRBJ1-4; size: few; V: TRBV28; CDR3: CASSKRTDKNEKLFF; DNA: TGTGCCAGCAGTAAAAGGACAGACAAAAATGAAAAACTGTTTTTT
D: -; J: TRBJ1-2; size: -; V: TRBV6-5; CDR3: CASSGNSTSYGYTF; DNA: TGCGCCAGCAGTGGCAACAGCACAAGCTATGGCTACACCTTC
D: TRBD1; J: TRBJ2-5; size: many; V: TRBV28; CDR3: CASTGTGVGVQETQYF; DNA: TGTGCCAGCACCGGGACAGGGGTTGGGGTACAAGAGACCCAGTACTTC